A selection of T cell receptor beta chains follows, all from one sample in a study of identifying expanded T cells in peripheral blood. Sequenced by immunoSEQ multiplex PCR; TCRdb stores in-frame clones only, minus some. Of about 78,000 clones in the sample, 85% to 90% were seen once. The source material was blood. The receptors shown here come from a person between 18 and 75 years old in good health. The CDR3 runs from the conserved cysteine through the conserved F or W. Fields, in order: clone size, J gene, D gene, V gene, CDR3 protein, CDR3 DNA. A D gene is named only where the DNA matches it firmly. Expanded clones are given a class, and other clones once, few, many or no size at all.

>few|TRBJ2-3|NA|TRBV30
CAWSGGDTQYF
TGTGCCTGGAGTGGGGGAGATACGCAGTATTTT
>NA|TRBJ1-2|NA|TRBV28
CASRENRGPYGYTF
TGTGCCAGCAGGGAAAACCGGGGTCCCTATGGCTACACCTTC
>once|TRBJ2-7|TRBD1|TRBV6-6
CASTRQGAEEQYF
TGTGCCAGCACAAGACAGGGGGCCGAAGAGCAGTACTTC
>NA|TRBJ2-7|NA|TRBV4-3
CASSQDWGEQYF
TGCGCCAGCAGCCAAGATTGGGGCGAGCAGTACTTC
>once|TRBJ1-6|NA|TRBV4-1
CASSHPGQTGTYNSPLHF
TGCGCCAGCAGCCATCCCGGACAGACTGGCACCTATAATTCACCCCTCCACTTT
>NA|TRBJ1-5|TRBD1|TRBV10-1
CASSRTGGGNQPQHF
TGCGCCAGCAGTCGGACAGGGGGGGGCAATCAGCCCCAGCATTTT
>few|TRBJ1-6|NA|TRBV2
CASSGGPSTTLHF
TGTGCCAGCAGTGGAGGGCCGTCAACCACCCTCCACTTT
>NA|TRBJ2-5|NA|TRBV9
CASSGPDRMYTETQYF
TGTGCCAGCAGCGGACCCGACAGGATGTATACAGAGACCCAGTACTTC
>NA|TRBJ2-7|NA|TRBV19
CASSITLAGTYEQYF
TGTGCCAGTAGTATAACCTTAGCAGGGACCTACGAGCAGTACTTC
>NA|TRBJ2-3|NA|TRBV14
CASSLSDTQYF
TGTGCCAGCAGCTTAAGCGATACGCAGTATTTT
>NA|TRBJ1-2|NA|TRBV4-3
CASSPTMQGNYGYTF
TGCGCCAGCAGCCCAACCATGCAGGGAAACTATGGCTACACCTTC
>NA|TRBJ2-7|TRBD1|TRBV5-1
CASSLGGQGSSDEQYF
TGCGCCAGCAGCTTGGGAGGACAGGGTTCCAGTGACGAGCAGTACTTC
>NA|TRBJ1-1|NA|TRBV9
CASSGLNTEAFF
TGTGCCAGCAGCGGCCTGAACACTGAAGCTTTCTTT
>once|TRBJ2-5|NA|TRBV13
CASSFRGGSKETQYF
TGTGCCAGCAGCTTTAGAGGGGGATCAAAAGAGACCCAGTACTTC
>NA|TRBJ2-7|TRBD1|TRBV18
CASSPGQGRVEQYF
TGTGCCAGCTCACCAGGACAGGGTCGCGTCGAGCAGTACTTC
>NA|TRBJ1-5|NA|TRBV27
CASSLLGGVGNQPQHF
TGTGCCAGCAGTTTATTGGGGGGTGTCGGCAATCAGCCCCAGCATTTT
>NA|TRBJ1-2|TRBD1|TRBV5-5
CASGTATTGNYGYTF
TGTGCCAGCGGAACCGCGACGACAGGGAACTATGGCTACACCTTC
>NA|TRBJ1-3|NA|TRBV7-2
CASSLVGTSFSGNTIYF
TGTGCCAGCAGCTTAGTGGGGACTTCCTTCTCTGGAAACACCATATATTTT
>NA|TRBJ2-7|NA|TRBV7-9
CASQGEAGDNRQYF
TGTGCCAGCCAGGGGGAGGCAGGGGACAACAGGCAGTACTTC
>NA|TRBJ2-5|NA|TRBV21-1
CASSTTKKTQYF
TGTGCCAGCAGCACCACCAAGAAGACCCAGTACTTC
>once|TRBJ2-1|NA|TRBV2
CASSEAGRGYNEQFF
TGTGCCAGCAGTGAAGCTGGGCGGGGTTACAATGAGCAGTTCTTC
>NA|TRBJ1-2|NA|TRBV27
CASSRGPTANYGYTF
TGTGCCAGCAGCCGGGGACCGACAGCTAACTATGGCTACACCTTC
>NA|TRBJ2-1|TRBD1|TRBV11-2
CASSPRGRVSYNEQFF
TGTGCCAGCAGCCCCAGGGGGCGAGTCTCCTACAATGAGCAGTTCTTC
>NA|TRBJ1-6|NA|TRBV25-1
CASSGGLSNSPLHF
TGTGCCAGCAGTGGCGGGTTGAGCAATTCACCCCTCCACTTT
>NA|TRBJ2-2|TRBD2|TRBV19
CASSPPGGGDRELFF
TGTGCCAGTAGTCCCCCGGGAGGGGGGGACCGGGAGCTGTTTTTT
>NA|TRBJ2-1|TRBD2|TRBV18
CASSADQRGAEQFF
TGTGCCAGCTCCGCCGATCAGCGGGGGGCTGAGCAGTTCTTC
>NA|TRBJ1-5|NA|TRBV7-9
CASSFDSTGNQPQHF
TGTGCCAGCAGCTTCGATAGTACGGGCAATCAGCCCCAGCATTTT
>NA|TRBJ1-2|NA|TRBV10-3
CAIRRPIAYGYTF
TGTGCCATCAGGAGGCCGATTGCTTATGGCTACACCTTC
>NA|TRBJ2-3|NA|TRBV11-3
CASSLDKRVSDTQYF
TGTGCCAGCAGCTTAGATAAGAGGGTTTCGGATACGCAGTATTTT
>NA|TRBJ2-3|NA|TRBV27
CASSLGPSGDTQYF
TGTGCCAGCAGTTTAGGTCCTTCTGGGGATACGCAGTATTTT
>NA|TRBJ2-1|TRBD1|TRBV11-2
CASSLVIGDRGNNEQFF
TGTGCCAGCAGCTTAGTTATCGGGGACAGGGGCAACAATGAGCAGTTCTTC
>once|TRBJ2-2|TRBD2|TRBV7-9
CASSFPPSGVITGELFF
TGTGCCAGCAGCTTTCCCCCTAGCGGGGTTATCACCGGGGAGCTGTTTTTT
>once|TRBJ2-4|NA|TRBV9
CASSAEPGVAKNIQYF
TGTGCCAGCAGCGCCGAGCCGGGGGTAGCCAAAAACATTCAGTACTTC
>NA|TRBJ2-5|NA|TRBV7-2
CASSLIGGRETQYF
TGTGCCAGCAGCTTAATCGGGGGACGAGAGACCCAGTACTTC
>NA|TRBJ2-2|NA|TRBV28
CASSLAGAGELFF
TGTGCCAGCTCTCTTGCCGGGGCCGGGGAGCTGTTTTTT
>once|TRBJ2-1|TRBD2|TRBV9
CASSVVSGAPAQFF
TGTGCCAGCAGCGTAGTCAGCGGGGCCCCGGCCCAGTTCTTC
>NA|TRBJ2-7|NA|TRBV21-1
CASSKSSYEQYF
TGTGCCAGCAGCAAATCATCCTACGAGCAGTACTTC
>NA|TRBJ1-1|NA|TRBV19
CASSISPQGEAFF
TGTGCCAGTAGTATTTCTCCCCAGGGCGAAGCTTTCTTT
>NA|TRBJ2-7|TRBD1|TRBV13
CASSSGTGSYEQYF
TGTGCCAGCAGCTCCGGGACAGGGTCATACGAGCAGTACTTC
>NA|TRBJ1-2|NA|TRBV7-9
CASSLGGLTGYTF
TGTGCCAGCAGCTTAGGAGGACTAACGGGCTACACCTTC
>NA|TRBJ1-6|NA|TRBV6-5
CASSLSARSPLHF
TGTGCCAGCAGTTTGAGCGCGCGTTCACCCCTCCACTTT
>NA|TRBJ2-7|NA|TRBV6-5
CASSYRYEQYF
TGTGCCAGCAGTTACCGGTACGAGCAGTACTTC
>NA|TRBJ2-7|NA|TRBV5-6
CASSLEGPSYEQYF
TGTGCCAGCAGCTTGGAGGGGCCGAGCTACGAGCAGTACTTC